The 13 T cell receptor beta chains reported below all come from one sample, sequenced in a study of OX40 agonist ivuxolimab in advanced cancers. Generated by immunoSEQ multiplex PCR, the TCRdb table keeps only in-frame clones and is missing some. The repertoire holds some 70,000 clones, with approximately 86% as singletons. The sample was CD4+ or CD8+ T cells sorted from blood, taken in a trial of the OX40 agonist ivuxolimab. These receptors came from an adult with an advanced solid tumor such as melanoma, head and neck, liver or kidney cancer.

The genes are TRBV19 and TRBJ2-7; D is perhaps TRBD1 or TRBD2 (5 bases each). CDR3 size: 13 residues. V was trimmed by 5 bases and J by 11 bases, leaving 19 bases between them. Per the germline V gene, CDR1 is LNHDA and CDR2 is SQIVND (reference sequence). The CDR3 sequence: CASSPRDPFAKYF. The CDR3 DNA is TGTGCCAGTAGTCCCCGGGACCCCTTCGCGAAGTACTTC. Filled out from reference TRBV19 and TRBJ2-7, the complete variable domain reads DGGITQSPKYLFRKEGQNVTLSCEQNLNHDAMYWYRQDPGQGLRLIYYSQIVNDFQKGDIAEGYSVSREKKESFPLTVTSAQKNPTAFYLCASSPRDPFAKYFGPGTRLTVT.

The chain carries TRBV2 and TRBJ2-1; 8 positions agree with TRBD1. CDR1 and CDR2 from the germline V gene are SNHLY and FYNNEI. J was trimmed by 4 bases and V by 6 bases; bases with no gene match: 11. The CDR3 extends over 16 amino acids. CDR3 region: CASRGTGGRLYNEQFF. CDR3 DNA: TGTGCCAGCAGAGGAACAGGGGGTCGGCTTTACAATGAGCAGTTCTTC.

The rearrangement joins TRBV7-2 to TRBJ1-2, with TRBD1 as a possible D gene (5 bases). This CDR3 has 13 amino acids. V lost 3 bases, J lost 8 bases, and 13 bases lay in between. Germline assignment: CDR1 SGHTA and CDR2 FQGNSA. The CDR3 region has the DNA TGTGCCAGCAGCTTCTCGGCCGCAGGGGGCTACACCTTC. It specifies CASSFSAAGGYTF.

Details on this clone: A read error may produce the germline difference seen at one junction end. The chain combines TRBV7-7 with TRBJ2-7; tentative D call: TRBD1 (6 bases). The CDR3 totals 14 residues. CDR1 is SSHAT, CDR2 FNYEAQ, per germline (reference sequence). The CDR3 is CASSPQQGPYEQYF. CDR3 bases: TGTGCTAGCAGCCCCCAACAGGGCCCCTACGAGCAGTACTTC.

This chain connects TRBV30 to TRBJ1-2, with D unclear. CDR1 is GTSNPN and CDR2 is SVGIG in the germline V gene (reference sequence). CDR3 length: 12 residues. The V end lost 5 bases, the J end lost 4 bases, and 11 bases lay between the germline ends. CDR3 sequence reads: CAWRMGSYGYTF. The DNA of the CDR3 is TGTGCCTGGCGGATGGGGAGCTATGGCTACACCTTC. The full variable domain, completed using reference TRBV30 and TRBJ1-2, is SQTIHQWPATLVQPVGSPLSLECTVEGTSNPNLYWYRQAAGRGLQLLFYSVGIGQISSEVPQNLSASRPQDRQFILSSKKLLLSDSGFYLCAWRMGSYGYTFGSGTRLTVV.

This chain connects TRBV27 to TRBJ1-1; TRBD1 agrees at 7 bases. V lost 6 bases to trimming and J lost 0 bases; unmatched junction nucleotides: 4. From germline, CDR1 is MNHEY and CDR2 SMNVEV (reference sequence). The CDR3 extends over 14 amino acids. The CDR3 nucleotides are TGTGCCAGCAGACGACAGGGCCTGAACACTGAAGCTTTCTTT. It translates to CASRRQGLNTEAFF.

The rearrangement links TRBV5-1 to TRBJ2-7, with a tentative D call TRBD1 (5 bases). Germline assignment: CDR1 SGHRS and CDR2 YFSETQ. Trimming shortened V by 0 bases and J by 9 bases, and 13 bases separated the two germline ends. The CDR3 length is 13 residues. CDR3 protein: CASSLGGQELQYF. As DNA, the CDR3 is TGCGCCAGCAGCTTGGGGGGCCAGGAACTGCAGTACTTC. The variable domain in full, with the rest retrieved from reference TRBV5-1 and TRBJ2-7, is KAGVTQTPRYLIKTRGQQVTLSCSPISGHRSVSWYQQTPGQGLQFLFEYFSETQRNKGNFPGRFSGRQFSNSRSEMNVSTLELGDSALYLCASSLGGQELQYFGPGTRLTVT.

The rearrangement joins TRBV6-6 to TRBJ2-2, with D possibly TRBD2 on 6 matching bases. This CDR3 spans 13 amino acids. CDR1 is MNHNY and CDR2 is SVGAGI in the germline V gene (reference sequence). Trimming took off 5 bases at V and 6 bases at J, with 10 bases between the two ends. The chain's CDR3 is CASSITSPGELFF. Here the CDR3 DNA reads TGTGCCAGCAGTATAACTAGCCCCGGGGAGCTGTTTTTT.

The chain joins TRBV5-1 to TRBJ1-2, with 7 positions matching TRBD1. With 1 base clipped from V and 0 bases from J, the junction kept 9 bases outside the gene matches. Germline V CDR1 and CDR2: SGHRS, YFSETQ. The CDR3 totals 17 residues. This CDR3 reads CASSLLFQGVTNYGYTF. As DNA, the CDR3 is TGCGCCAGCAGCTTGTTGTTCCAGGGGGTAACTAACTATGGCTACACCTTC.

The chain combines TRBV5-1 with TRBJ2-7; 11 nucleotides align to TRBD2. V lost 4 bases and J lost 2; bases outside the gene matches: 8. Germline values: CDR1 SGHRS, CDR2 YFSETQ. This CDR3 comprises 16 residues. CDR3 nucleotide sequence: TGCGCCAGCAGCGTATCCGGGACTAGCGGTACCTACGAGCAGTACTTC. This codes for CASSVSGTSGTYEQYF.

CDR3 in amino acids: CASSYGGSYNEQFF. The DNA for the CDR3 is TGTGCCAGCAGTTACGGGGGTTCCTACAATGAGCAGTTCTTC. This chain uses TRBV6-5 with TRBJ2-1; either TRBD1 or TRBD2 may fit D (5 bases each). V was clipped by 2 bases and J by 1 base, with 6 bases between them. CDR1 is MNHEY, CDR2 SVGAGI, per germline. CDR3 length: 14 residues.

J is TRBJ2-3 and V is TRBV9; TRBD2 agrees at 10 bases. This CDR3 has 16 amino acids. Germline V gene sequence: CDR1 SGDLS, CDR2 YYNGEE. Losses at the gene ends were 4 bases for V and 3 bases for J; bases not matched to a gene: 8. Here the CDR3 reads CASSKLSGGWTDTQYF. The DNA for the CDR3 is TGTGCCAGCAGCAAGCTTAGCGGGGGGTGGACAGATACGCAGTATTTT.

The gene calls are TRBV18 and TRBJ1-1, with unresolved D. The germline V gene has CDR1 KGHSH and CDR2 LQKENI. The CDR3 sequence is 12 residues long. Trimming left V 3 bases short and J 1 base short, with 3 bases between. CDR3 coding DNA: TGTGCCAGCTCACCCGGGAACACTGAAGCTTTCTTT. Residues: CASSPGNTEAFF.